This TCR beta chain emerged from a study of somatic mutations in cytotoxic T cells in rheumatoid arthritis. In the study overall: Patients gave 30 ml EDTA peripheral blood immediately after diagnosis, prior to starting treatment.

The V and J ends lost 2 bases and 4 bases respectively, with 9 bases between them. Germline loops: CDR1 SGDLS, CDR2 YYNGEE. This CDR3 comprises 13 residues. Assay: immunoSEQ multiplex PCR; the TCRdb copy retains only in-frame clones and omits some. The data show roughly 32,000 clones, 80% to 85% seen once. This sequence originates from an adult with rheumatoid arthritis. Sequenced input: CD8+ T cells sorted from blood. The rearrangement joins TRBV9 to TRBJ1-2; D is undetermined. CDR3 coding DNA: TGTGCCAGCAGCGTTGGGCTCGGCTATGGCTACACCTTC. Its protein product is CASSVGLGYGYTF. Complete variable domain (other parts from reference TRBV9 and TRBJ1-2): DSGVTQTPKHLITATGQRVTLRCSPRSGDLSVYWYQQSLDQGLQFLIQYYNGEERAKGNILERFSAQQFPDLHSELNLSSLELGDSALYFCASSVGLGYGYTFGSGTRLTVV.